This T cell receptor (beta chain) was sequenced in a study of identifying expanded T cells in peripheral blood. The table came from immunoSEQ multiplex PCR; TCRdb's copy has only in-frame clones and leaves some out. The repertoire includes some 77,000 clones, more than 75% of them detected once, and about 20% sits in the top ten. Germline CDR1 reads MNHEY; CDR2 reads SVGAGI. CDR3 length: 14 residues. Trimming left V 0 bases short and J 1 base short, with 6 bases between. The sample was blood. This chain joins TRBV6-5 and TRBJ1-1; no clear D gene. The sequence was obtained from a person aged 18 to 75 in good health. The CDR3 reads CASSYSLANTEAFF. Written as DNA, the CDR3 is TGTGCCAGCAGTTACTCTCTCGCGAACACTGAAGCTTTCTTT.